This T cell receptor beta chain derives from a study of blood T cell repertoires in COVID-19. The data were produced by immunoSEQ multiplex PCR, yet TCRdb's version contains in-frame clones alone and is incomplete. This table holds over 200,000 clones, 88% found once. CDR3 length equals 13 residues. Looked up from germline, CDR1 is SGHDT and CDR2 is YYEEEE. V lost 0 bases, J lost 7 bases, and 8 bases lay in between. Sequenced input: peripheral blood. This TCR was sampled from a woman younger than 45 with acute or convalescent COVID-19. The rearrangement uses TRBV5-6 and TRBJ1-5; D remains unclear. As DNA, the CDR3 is TGTGCCAGCAGCTTGGTCGGGGAACAGCCCCAGCATTTT. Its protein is CASSLVGEQPQHF.